This TCR beta chain originates from a study of beta chain features in type 1 diabetes. Based on CD45RO/CCR7/CD25/CD127/CD95/CD27, CD4+ regulatory, stem cell-like memory, naive and central memory cells were sorted. Of the isolated RNA, all was reverse transcribed, and so the sequenced material was expressed TCRB transcripts. TCRdb keeps only in-frame clones here, not all; method: immunoSEQ multiplex PCR. The table has over 700,000 clones, about 17% seen once. V lost 1 base to trimming and J lost 4 bases; unmatched junction nucleotides: 1. Germline assignment: CDR1 KGHSH and CDR2 LQKENI. The CDR3 loop spans 14 amino acids.

This rearrangement joins TRBV18 to TRBJ2-1; 7 bases are shared with TRBD1. Material: naive CD4+ T cells from blood. The clonotype comes from a woman aged 18-29 years in good health. CDR3 in amino acids: CASSPLGQYNEQFF. For the CDR3, the DNA is TGTGCCAGCTCACCACTGGGACAGTACAATGAGCAGTTCTTC.